A single sample gave rise to the 18 T cell receptor beta chains below, sequenced in a study of lymphopenia after photon versus proton radiotherapy. Only in-frame clones appear in the TCRdb table, and some are missing; sequencing was by immunoSEQ multiplex PCR. The sample has some 44,000 clones, about 80% seen once. Sequenced here: peripheral blood, sampled from a patient treated with proton-based radiotherapy. These TCRs come from a woman aged 70 to 79 with pancreatic cancer.

The chain is built from TRBV28 and TRBJ2-7; D ambiguous. Germline V gene sequence: CDR1 MDHEN, CDR2 SYDVKM. CDR3 length equals 13 residues. Trimming pared 8 bases from V and 1 base from J, leaving 12 bases between. CDR3 coding DNA: TGTGCCAGCGGATTCCTGGAGTCCTACGAGCAGTACTTC. This sequence encodes CASGFLESYEQYF. The complete variable domain, with remaining parts taken from reference TRBV28 and TRBJ2-7, reads DVKVTQSSRYLVKRTGEKVFLECVQDMDHENMFWYRQDPGLGLRLIYFSYDVKMKEKGDIPEGYSVSREKKERFSLILESASTNQTSMYLCASGFLESYEQYFGPGTRLTVT.

This chain uses TRBV5-1 with TRBJ2-7, with 13 nucleotides matching TRBD2. The germline CDR1 and CDR2 sequences are SGHRS and YFSETQ. This CDR3 contains 16 residues. V shed 4 bases and J 0 bases; nucleotides not matched to a gene: 4. The CDR3 here is CASSATSGRASYEQYF. The CDR3 DNA reads as TGCGCCAGCAGCGCCACTAGCGGGAGGGCCTCCTACGAGCAGTACTTC.

The chain employs TRBV28 and TRBJ1-5; no clear D gene. V was trimmed by 3 bases and J by 5 bases, leaving 11 bases between them. The CDR3 loop spans 14 amino acids. Germline CDR1 reads MDHEN; CDR2 reads SYDVKM. The chain's CDR3 is CASSLAGFDQPQHF. CDR3 in DNA: TGTGCCAGCAGTTTGGCGGGATTCGATCAGCCCCAGCATTTT.

This clone was counted a single time. This rearrangement joins TRBV28 to TRBJ2-7, with TRBD1 matching over 7 bases. This CDR3 region has 16 residues. Losses at the gene ends were 5 bases for V and 0 bases for J; bases not matched to a gene: 10. The germline V gene encodes CDR1 MDHEN and CDR2 SYDVKM. The CDR3 loop reads CASSPIQGQPSYEQYF. For the CDR3, the DNA is TGTGCCAGCAGTCCCATACAGGGGCAACCCTCCTACGAGCAGTACTTC.

The chain couples TRBV27 to TRBJ2-3, with D possibly TRBD1 on 6 matching bases. The germline V gene encodes CDR1 MNHEY and CDR2 SMNVEV (reference sequence). The CDR3 covers 15 residues. The V end lost 2 bases, the J end lost 0 bases, and 9 bases lay between the germline ends. The CDR3 nucleotides read TGTGCCAGCAGTTTAACACAGGGCAGCACAGATACGCAGTATTTT. It translates to CASSLTQGSTDTQYF.

The chain joins TRBV28 to TRBJ1-4; 7 bases are a match to TRBD1. With V trimmed by 1 base and J by 7 bases, 9 bases remained unmatched. The germline V gene encodes CDR1 MDHEN and CDR2 SYDVKM. The CDR3 length is 16 residues. The CDR3: CASSLSGTVFGEKLFF. The CDR3 nucleotides are TGTGCCAGCAGTTTATCAGGGACAGTCTTTGGTGAAAAACTGTTTTTT.

The J gene is TRBJ2-4, the V gene TRBV19, with TRBD1 matching 9 bases. This CDR3 spans 14 amino acids. Germline assignment: CDR1 LNHDA and CDR2 SQIVND (reference sequence). The trim removed 6 bases at V and 5 bases at J, leaving 5 bases unmatched. The CDR3 region is CASRSQGAQNIQYF. The DNA for the CDR3 is TGTGCCAGTAGATCACAGGGGGCCCAAAACATTCAGTACTTC.

The chain couples TRBV28 to TRBJ1-6, with a weak D call TRBD1 (5 bases). The V end was cut by 7 bases, the J end by 10 bases, with 20 bases between. The CDR3 sequence is 15 residues long. Germline V gene sequence: CDR1 MDHEN, CDR2 SYDVKM. CDR3 residues: CASTQMGGFRSPLHF. The CDR3 DNA reads TGTGCCAGCACCCAAATGGGGGGGTTCAGATCACCCCTCCACTTT. The full variable domain, its missing parts supplied by reference TRBV28 and TRBJ1-6, is DVKVTQSSRYLVKRTGEKVFLECVQDMDHENMFWYRQDPGLGLRLIYFSYDVKMKEKGDIPEGYSVSREKKERFSLILESASTNQTSMYLCASTQMGGFRSPLHFGNGTRLTVT.

The chain has TRBV6-1 and TRBJ2-1; D may be TRBD1 or TRBD2 (5 bases each). Germline lookup yields CDR1 MNHNS and CDR2 SASEGT. The CDR3 has 14 amino acids. V was shortened by 2 bases and J by 4 bases, with 9 bases between the two germline ends. The CDR3 is CASSEWGRYNEQFF. The CDR3 bases are TGTGCCAGCAGTGAATGGGGACGATACAATGAGCAGTTCTTC.

This sequence joins TRBV11-2 and TRBJ1-1; a weak D match, TRBD1 (5 bases). The CDR3 extends over 17 amino acids. CDR1 is SGHAT, CDR2 FQNNGV, per germline. Trimming shortened V by 5 bases and J by 4 bases, and 23 bases separated the two germline ends. The CDR3 protein is CASSAAPRAGWSTEAFF. The DNA for the CDR3 is TGTGCCAGCAGCGCAGCGCCCCGGGCAGGGTGGAGCACTGAAGCTTTCTTT.

This chain connects TRBV5-1 to TRBJ2-1; D ambiguous. CDR3 length: 15 residues. V lost 3 bases and J 1 base, leaving 11 bases between the germline ends. The germline CDR1 and CDR2 sequences are SGHRS and YFSETQ. Here the CDR3 reads CASSSYYRSYNEQFF. CDR3 in DNA: TGCGCCAGCAGCTCCTACTACCGATCCTACAATGAGCAGTTCTTC.

CDR3 nucleotides: TGCGCCAGCAGCCAGAGATCTTTCGGTATTAGCGGGAAAAGATCCGGGGAGCTGTTTTTT. Translation: CASSQRSFGISGKRSGELFF. This chain connects TRBV4-3 to TRBJ2-2, with TRBD2 matching 8 bases. Germline V gives CDR1 LGHNA, CDR2 YSLEER. The CDR3 has 20 amino acids. With 3 bases clipped from V and 6 bases from J, the junction kept 21 bases outside the gene matches.

A single count supports this clone. The rearrangement uses TRBV5-6 and TRBJ2-1; 10 positions agree with TRBD2. The CDR3 runs to 16 residues. J gave up 6 bases and V 3 bases, and 9 bases lay outside the gene matches. Per germline, CDR1 SGHDT and CDR2 YYEEEE. The CDR3 reads CASSSDSGRRSNEQFF. For the CDR3, the DNA is TGTGCCAGCAGCTCAGATAGCGGGAGGAGGAGCAATGAGCAGTTCTTC.

The rearrangement links TRBV5-4 to TRBJ1-2; 7 bases match TRBD1. The CDR3 length is 13 residues. After removal of 4 bases from V and 8 bases from J, the junction contained 8 bases not matched to a gene. CDR1 and CDR2 from the germline V gene are SGHNT and YYREEE (reference sequence). CDR3 region: CASSQTGSDGYTF. CDR3 DNA: TGTGCCAGCAGCCAGACAGGGTCCGACGGCTACACCTTC.

This clone was seen a handful of times. V usage is TRBV19 and J usage is TRBJ1-3; weak D call: TRBD1 (5 bases). Germline loops: CDR1 LNHDA, CDR2 SQIVND (reference sequence). V lost 5 bases, J lost 0 bases, and 17 bases lay in between. CDR3 length: 17 amino acids. The CDR3 nucleotides read TGTGCCAGTAGTGCCCGGGACCGACTACGCTCTGGAAACACCATATATTTT. Its protein is CASSARDRLRSGNTIYF.

The chain has TRBV9 and TRBJ2-7, with D unresolved. The germline CDR1 and CDR2 sequences are SGDLS and YYNGEE. This CDR3 is 13 amino acids long. Trimming left V 0 bases short and J 1 base short, with 5 bases between. The CDR3 loop is CASSVGPSYEQYF. The CDR3 DNA reads TGTGCCAGCAGCGTAGGCCCTTCCTACGAGCAGTACTTC. Combining the CDR3 with reference TRBV9 and TRBJ2-7 gives the whole variable domain DSGVTQTPKHLITATGQRVTLRCSPRSGDLSVYWYQQSLDQGLQFLIQYYNGEERAKGNILERFSAQQFPDLHSELNLSSLELGDSALYFCASSVGPSYEQYFGPGTRLTVT.

This clone was seen only a few times. This sequence joins TRBV7-9 and TRBJ1-2; D gene unclear. Germline V CDR1 and CDR2: SEHNR, FQNEAQ (reference sequence). Trimming took off 1 base at V and 4 bases at J, with 10 bases between the two ends. The CDR3 consists of 14 residues. The CDR3 region is CASSLVNGVYGYTF. CDR3 DNA sequence: TGTGCCAGCAGCTTAGTAAACGGGGTCTATGGCTACACCTTC.

This clone is a singleton in its sample. CDR3 sequence: CASSFDRVLHEQYF. The DNA for the CDR3 is TGTGCCAGCAGTTTTGACAGGGTATTACACGAGCAGTACTTC. The rearrangement links TRBV28 to TRBJ2-7, with 7 bases matching TRBD1. The CDR3 is 14 residues long. V was clipped by 3 bases and J by 5 bases; unmatched bases: 7. Germline CDR1 and CDR2: MDHEN and SYDVKM.